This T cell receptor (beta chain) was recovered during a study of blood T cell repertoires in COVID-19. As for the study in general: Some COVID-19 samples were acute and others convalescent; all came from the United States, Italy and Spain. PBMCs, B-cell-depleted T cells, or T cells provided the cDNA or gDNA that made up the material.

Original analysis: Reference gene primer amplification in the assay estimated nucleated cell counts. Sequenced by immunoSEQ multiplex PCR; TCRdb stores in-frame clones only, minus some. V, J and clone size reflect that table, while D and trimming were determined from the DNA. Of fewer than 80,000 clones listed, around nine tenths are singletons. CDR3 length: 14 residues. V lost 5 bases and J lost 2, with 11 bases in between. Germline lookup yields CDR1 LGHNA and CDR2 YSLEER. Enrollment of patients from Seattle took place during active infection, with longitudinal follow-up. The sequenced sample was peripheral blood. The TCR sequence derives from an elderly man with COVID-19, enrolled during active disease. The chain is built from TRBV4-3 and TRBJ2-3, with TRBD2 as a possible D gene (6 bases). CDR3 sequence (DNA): TGCGCCAGCAGCTCGACTAGGACCACAGATACGCAGTATTTT. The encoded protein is CASSSTRTTDTQYF.